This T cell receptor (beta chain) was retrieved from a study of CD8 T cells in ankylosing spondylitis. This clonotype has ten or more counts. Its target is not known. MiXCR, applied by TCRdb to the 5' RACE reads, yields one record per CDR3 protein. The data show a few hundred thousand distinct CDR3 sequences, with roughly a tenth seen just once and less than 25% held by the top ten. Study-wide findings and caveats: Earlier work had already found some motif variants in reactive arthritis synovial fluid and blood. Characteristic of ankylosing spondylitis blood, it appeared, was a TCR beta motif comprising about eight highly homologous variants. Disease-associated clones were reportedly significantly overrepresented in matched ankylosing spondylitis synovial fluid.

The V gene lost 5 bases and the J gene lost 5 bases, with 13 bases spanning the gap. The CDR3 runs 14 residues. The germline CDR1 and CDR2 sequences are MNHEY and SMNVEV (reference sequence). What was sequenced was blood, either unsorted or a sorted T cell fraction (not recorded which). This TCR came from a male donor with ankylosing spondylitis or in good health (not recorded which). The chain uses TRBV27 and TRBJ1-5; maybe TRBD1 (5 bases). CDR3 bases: TGTGCCAGCAGTCCAAGGGGCAGGGATCAGCCCCAGCATTTT. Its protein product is CASSPRGRDQPQHF.